A single sample gave rise to the 16 T cell receptor beta chains below, sequenced in a study of brain T cells in children with intractable seizures. Libraries were prepared by immunoSEQ multiplex PCR; TCRdb keeps only in-frame clonotypes and omits some of them. Among over 7,000 clones listed, 69% were seen once. Surgery cases with the highest brain T cell transcript signatures were chosen for sequencing. The sample was resected brain tissue, taken at surgery. The receptors come from a girl aged 2-10 years with tuberous sclerosis and intractable seizures.

The chain couples TRBV29-1 to TRBJ1-3; D is undetermined. Germline V gives CDR1 SQVTM, CDR2 ANQGSEA. This CDR3 spans 13 amino acids. V lost 5 bases to trimming and J lost 2 bases, with 10 bases between them. In DNA form, the CDR3 reads TGCAGCGTTATGGAGATAGCTGGAAACACCATATATTTT. The encoded protein is CSVMEIAGNTIYF.

V and J are TRBV19 and TRBJ1-5, with D possibly being TRBD1 (6 bases). There are 14 residues in the CDR3. The germline CDR1 and CDR2 sequences are LNHDA and SQIVND (reference sequence). Trimming removed 2 bases at V and 7 bases at J, with 12 bases between. The CDR3 sequence is CASSIRGAGQPQHF. The CDR3 DNA reads as TGTGCCAGTAGTATAAGGGGGGCGGGCCAGCCCCAGCATTTT.

This clone is medium-sized (0.01 to 0.1%) within its sample. At the DNA level, this CDR3 is encoded by other sequences in the same sample as well. The chain recombines TRBV6-5 with TRBJ1-1; TRBD1 might be the D (6 bases). V lost 7 bases and J 4 bases, leaving 16 bases between the germline ends. The CDR3 covers 14 residues. Germline-derived CDR1 and CDR2 are MNHEY and SVGAGI. CDR3 in amino acids: CASTREGGSTEAFF. The CDR3 nucleotides read TGTGCCAGCACCAGGGAGGGGGGGAGCACTGAAGCTTTCTTT.

This clone is medium-sized. The V and J genes are TRBV6-6 and TRBJ1-1; tentatively, D is TRBD1 (6 bases). Germline loops: CDR1 MNHNY, CDR2 SVGAGI (reference sequence). The V end lost 7 bases, the J end lost 0 bases, and 12 bases lay between the germline ends. The CDR3 contains 14 residues. CDR3 sequence reads: CASTPTGLNTEAFF. The CDR3 DNA sequence: TGTGCCAGCACCCCGACAGGCTTGAACACTGAAGCTTTCTTT.

On this clone: The conserved closing phenylalanine or tryptophan is absent in this CDR3, likely reflecting a read error. The DNA is left out, because the CDR3 cannot be placed on it with certainty; the CDR3 is given as TCRdb lists it. The chain recombines TRBV7-8 with TRBJ2-7. The length of the CDR3 is 11 amino acids, counting both ends. Germline-derived CDR1 and CDR2 are SGHVS and FQNEAQ. The CDR3: CASSLVSCFMD.

This clone occurred a few times. The identical CDR3 is also encoded by other nucleotide sequences in the sample. The chain couples TRBV6-5 to TRBJ2-3, with unresolved D. This CDR3 has 12 amino acids. Looked up from germline, CDR1 is MNHEY and CDR2 is SVGAGI. The V and J ends lost 2 bases and 1 base respectively, with 1 base between them. CDR3 protein: CASSYGTDTQYF. The CDR3 DNA is TGTGCCAGCAGTTACGGCACAGATACGCAGTATTTT.

The V gene is TRBV30, the J gene TRBJ1-2, with 8 bases matching TRBD1. The CDR3 spans 14 residues. CDR1 is GTSNPN, CDR2 SVGIG, per germline (reference sequence). V was clipped by 2 bases and J by 4 bases; unmatched bases: 6. The CDR3 DNA is TGTGCCTGGAGTCGCGACAGGGGAGGCTATGGCTACACCTTC. This gives the protein CAWSRDRGGYGYTF.

The sample holds one count of this clone. The CDR3 loop is CASSKLAGEPQHF. CDR3 bases: TGTGCCAGCAGCAAACTCGCAGGGGAGCCCCAGCATTTT. The chain is built from TRBV7-3 and TRBJ1-5; TRBD1 is a possible D gene (6 bases). CDR1 and CDR2 (germline): SGHTA, FQGTGA. Deletions cut 5 bases from V and 8 bases from J, with 13 bases between. The CDR3 runs to 13 residues. The full variable domain, with the rest looked up from reference TRBV7-3 and TRBJ1-5, is GAGVSQTPSNKVTEKGKYVELRCDPISGHTALYWYRQSLGQGPEFLIYFQGTGAADDSGLPNDRFFAVRPEGSVSTLKIQRTERGDSAVYLCASSKLAGEPQHFGDGTRLSIL.

This clone was seen more than once but under ten times. This chain uses TRBV2 with TRBJ1-2; tentative D call: TRBD1 (6 bases). CDR1 SNHLY and CDR2 FYNNEI come from the germline V gene. The CDR3 covers 13 residues. The ends were cut back, 2 bases at V and 6 bases at J, with 10 bases in the middle. Here the CDR3 reads CASSEQGSHGYTF. The CDR3 nucleotides read TGTGCCAGCAGTGAACAGGGGAGTCATGGCTACACCTTC.

The CDR3 DNA reads as TGTGCCAGCAGCCAAGGGGACAGGCCGGGTGACACCATATATTTT. Translation gives CASSQGDRPGDTIYF. The chain carries TRBV3-1 (or the pseudogene TRBV3-2) and TRBJ1-3, with TRBD1 matching 8 bases. The CDR3 is 15 amino acids. Trimming removed 1 base from V and 8 bases from J; junction bases left unmatched: 7. CDR1 LGHDT and CDR2 YNNKEL come from the germline V gene (reference sequence).

This clone has just a few counts. V and J are TRBV7-9 and TRBJ1-6, with TRBD1 as a possible D gene (5 bases). Germline CDR1 is SEHNR and CDR2 is FQNEAQ (reference sequence). CDR3 length: 13 residues. V dropped 2 bases and J dropped 11 bases, with 10 bases sitting between them. DNA for the CDR3: TGTGCCAGCAGCTTACAGGGTTCTGCACCCCTCCACTTT. Translation gives CASSLQGSAPLHF.

Only one count was recorded for this clone. CDR3 bases: TGTGCCAGCAGCCAGGGCGGGACTAGCGGGGGGGCGCAGTTCTTC. It is translated as CASSQGGTSGGAQFF. The V and J genes are TRBV3-1 (or the pseudogene TRBV3-2) and TRBJ2-1, with 16 bases fitting TRBD2. The CDR3 consists of 15 residues. After removal of 3 bases from V and 12 bases from J, the junction contained 5 bases not matched to a gene. Germline CDR1 is LGHDT and CDR2 is YNNKEL (reference sequence).

The rearrangement uses TRBV9 and TRBJ2-7; 8 bases are a match to TRBD1. This CDR3 is built from 15 residues. Germline values: CDR1 SGDLS, CDR2 YYNGEE. J gave up 7 bases and V 3 bases, and 12 bases lay outside the gene matches. CDR3 in amino acids: CASSAGQGPVREQYF. The CDR3 DNA reads TGTGCCAGCAGCGCCGGACAGGGACCAGTTAGGGAGCAGTACTTC.

Written as DNA, the CDR3 is TGTGCCAGCAGTTTACATGAGGGAGGCGAAGCTTTCTTT. Residues: CASSLHEGGEAFF. The chain links TRBV27 to TRBJ1-1, with D hard to call. Trimming took off 2 bases at V and 8 bases at J, with 12 bases between the two ends. The CDR3 totals 13 residues. CDR1 is MNHEY and CDR2 is SMNVEV in the germline V gene (reference sequence).

The chain has TRBV5-6 and TRBJ1-1, with no clear D. The CDR3 contains 11 residues. Germline V gene lookup returns CDR1 SGHDT and CDR2 YYEEEE. Deletions cut 0 bases from V and 7 bases from J, with 4 bases between. The DNA for the CDR3 is TGTGCCAGCAGCTTGGTAGGTGAAGCTTTCTTT. It yields the protein CASSLVGEAFF.

Only one count was recorded for this clone. This chain joins TRBV7-9 and TRBJ1-5, with 8 bases lining up with TRBD1. The CDR3 spans 13 residues. Germline values: CDR1 SEHNR, CDR2 FQNEAQ (reference sequence). The J segment lost 4 bases and the V segment lost 8 bases, leaving 4 bases of the junction unmatched. The DNA of the CDR3 is TGTGCCAGCCAGGGGGCGGGAAATCAGCCCCAGCATTTT. Amino acids: CASQGAGNQPQHF.